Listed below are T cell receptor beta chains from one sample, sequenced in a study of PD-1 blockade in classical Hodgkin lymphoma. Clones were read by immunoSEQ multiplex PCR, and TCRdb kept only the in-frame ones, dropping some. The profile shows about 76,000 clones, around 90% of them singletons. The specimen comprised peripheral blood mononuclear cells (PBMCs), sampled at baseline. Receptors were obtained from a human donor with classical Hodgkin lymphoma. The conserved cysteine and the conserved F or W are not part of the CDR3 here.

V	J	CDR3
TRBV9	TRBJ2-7	ASSVDGGPTFEQY
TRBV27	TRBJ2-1	ASSLRAGGPFNEQF
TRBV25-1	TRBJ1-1	ASSEYYRGGTEAF
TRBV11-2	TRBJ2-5	ASSLGGGTGKETQY
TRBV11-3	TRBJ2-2	ASSLGQGAGELF
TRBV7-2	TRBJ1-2	ASSLQQGNYGYT
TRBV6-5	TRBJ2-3	ASSRDTRTDTQY
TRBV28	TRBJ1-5	ASSPLPFGGRQPQH
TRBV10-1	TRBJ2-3	ASSAVAGGSRDTQY
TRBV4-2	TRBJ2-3	ASSQDGVASDTQY
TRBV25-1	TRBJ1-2	ASSESLGQDSNYGYT
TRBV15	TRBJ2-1	ATSRDPVGNKQF
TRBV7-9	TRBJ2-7	ASSLGPSGQGFYEQY
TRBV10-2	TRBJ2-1	ASRYLAGGPGEQF
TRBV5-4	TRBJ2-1	ASSRGLAGGSSYNEQF
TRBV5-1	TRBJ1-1	ASSSRTGVIPLGTEAF
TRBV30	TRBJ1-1	AWSVQGNTEAF
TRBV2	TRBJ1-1	ASSRAMNTEAF
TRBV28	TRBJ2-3	ASSPQGAGTDTQY
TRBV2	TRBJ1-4	ASSVDRGSTNEKLF
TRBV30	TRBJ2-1	AWSVQGAGSYNEQF
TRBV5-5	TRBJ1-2	ASSRRTDHTYGYT
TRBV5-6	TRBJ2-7	ASSLSHEQY
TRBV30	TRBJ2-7	AWSVPSTAVYEQY
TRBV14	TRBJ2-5	ASSHRGTGGLAAETQY
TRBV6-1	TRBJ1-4	ASSELGQYNEKLF
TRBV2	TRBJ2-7	ASMTGPYEQY
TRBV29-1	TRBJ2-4	SVAFGTGGNIQY
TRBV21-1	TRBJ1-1	ASSKEEEPMNTEAF
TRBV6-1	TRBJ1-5	ASRSTGTGPQH
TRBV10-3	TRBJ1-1	AISGSRYTEAF
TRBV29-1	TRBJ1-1	SGGQGNTEAF
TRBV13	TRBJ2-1	ASSSWETPYNEQF
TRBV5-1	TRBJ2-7	ASSNLQGPSSYEQY
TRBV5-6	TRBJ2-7	ASSPGSGEQY
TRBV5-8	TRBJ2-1	ASSPPSAGGGNEQF
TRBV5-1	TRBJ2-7	ASSLGDSGLSEQY
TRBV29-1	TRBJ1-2	SVEDREAGVRGYT
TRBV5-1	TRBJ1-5	ASSPGIESNQPQH
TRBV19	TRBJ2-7	ASSVQTSGISYEQY
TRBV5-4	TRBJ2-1	ASSFFSVNNEQF